This is a list of T cell receptor beta chains from one sample in a study of blood T cell repertoires in COVID-19. Sequencing was performed with immunoSEQ multiplex PCR; in TCRdb, only in-frame clones are kept and a portion is missing. The top ten clones hold 6.5% to 9% of a sample with about 210,000 clones, 70% to 90% of them seen once. The specimen sequenced was peripheral blood. The receptor source for this set is a woman aged 45-65 years with active or convalescent COVID-19. Both conserved end residues are part of each CDR3. Fields, in order: J gene, clone size, D gene, V gene, CDR3 protein, CDR3 DNA. A D gene is named only where the DNA matches it firmly. Part of the rows lack a size; the others show once, few, many or a class for expanded clones.

>TRBJ1-1|NA|NA|TRBV10-2
CASSADRNGKPEAFF
TGCGCCAGCAGTGCCGACAGGAACGGCAAGCCTGAAGCTTTCTTT
>TRBJ2-3|NA|NA|TRBV7-3
CASSPGGSGVQKDTQYF
TGTGCCAGCAGCCCCGGCGGGTCGGGAGTGCAGAAAGATACGCAGTATTTT
>TRBJ1-5|NA|NA|TRBV10-3
CAISESGQGQPQHF
TGTGCCATCAGTGAGTCTGGGCAGGGCCAGCCCCAGCATTTT
>TRBJ2-7|NA|TRBD1|TRBV2
CASSKNRGSYEQYF
TGTGCCAGCAGCAAAAACAGGGGCTCCTACGAGCAGTACTTC
>TRBJ1-6|NA|TRBD1|TRBV7-3
CASSLSGGENSPLHF
TGTGCCAGCAGCTTATCAGGGGGCGAAAATTCACCCCTCCACTTT
>TRBJ2-1|once|NA|TRBV5-1
CASSLTGSGLEQFF
TGCGCCAGCAGCTTGACCGGGAGCGGTCTTGAGCAGTTCTTC
>TRBJ1-2|few|TRBD1|TRBV2
CASGEDRGNGYTF
TGTGCCAGCGGCGAGGACAGGGGTAATGGCTACACCTTC
>TRBJ1-5|NA|NA|TRBV10-3
CAISGPSNQPQHF
TGTGCCATCAGTGGGCCGAGCAATCAGCCCCAGCATTTT
>TRBJ1-5|NA|TRBD1|TRBV6-5
CASSLQGQSNQPQHF
TGTGCCAGCAGTTTACAGGGACAGAGCAATCAGCCCCAGCATTTT
>TRBJ1-3|NA|NA|TRBV18
CASSLSSLGAPGNTIYF
TGTGCCAGCTCACTATCCTCCCTGGGGGCACCTGGAAACACCATATATTTT
>TRBJ1-5|few|NA|TRBV7-2
CASSFNNQPQHF
TGTGCCAGCAGCTTCAACAATCAGCCCCAGCATTTT
>TRBJ2-5|once|NA|TRBV12-3/TRBV12-4
CASSPDPRMTQYF
TGTGCCAGCAGTCCTGACCCGAGGATGACCCAGTACTTC
>TRBJ1-2|few|NA|TRBV19
CASSLRAQGYTF
TGTGCCAGTAGTCTCAGGGCGCAAGGCTACACCTTC
>TRBJ1-1|few|TRBD1|TRBV19
CASSIDPTGEANTEAFF
TGTGCCAGTAGTATAGATCCGACAGGGGAGGCGAACACTGAAGCTTTCTTT
>TRBJ1-2|NA|TRBD1|TRBV5-1
CASSLGQGAPNGYTF
TGCGCCAGCAGCTTGGGGCAGGGGGCCCCTAATGGCTACACCTTC
>TRBJ2-1|NA|TRBD2|TRBV5-6
CASSFYGLAGGGSYNEQFF
TGTGCCAGCAGCTTCTACGGACTAGCGGGAGGAGGCTCCTACAATGAGCAGTTCTTC
>TRBJ2-1|few|NA|TRBV10-3
CATLRRAGDEQFF
TGTGCCACCTTACGACGAGCGGGCGATGAGCAGTTCTTC
>TRBJ2-5|NA|NA|TRBV28
CASSYLLLEETQYF
TGTGCCAGCAGCTATCTCTTACTCGAAGAGACCCAGTACTTC